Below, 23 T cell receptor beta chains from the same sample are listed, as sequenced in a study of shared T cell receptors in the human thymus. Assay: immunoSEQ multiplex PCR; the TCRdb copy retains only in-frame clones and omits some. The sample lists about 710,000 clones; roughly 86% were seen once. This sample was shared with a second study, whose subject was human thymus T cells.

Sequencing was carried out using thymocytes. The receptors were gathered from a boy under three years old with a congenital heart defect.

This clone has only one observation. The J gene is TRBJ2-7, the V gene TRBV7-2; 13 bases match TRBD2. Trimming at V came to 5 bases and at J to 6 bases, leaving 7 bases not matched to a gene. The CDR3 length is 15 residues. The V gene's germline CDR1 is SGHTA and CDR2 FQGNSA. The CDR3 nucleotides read TGTGCCAGCAGCCCGAGGACTAGCGGGAGTGTCGAGCAGTACTTC. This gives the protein CASSPRTSGSVEQYF.

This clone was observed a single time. The CDR3 sequence: CASSSNRAYEQYF. As DNA, the CDR3 is TGTGCCAGCAGTTCCAACAGGGCCTACGAGCAGTACTTC. This chain uses TRBV27 with TRBJ2-7; the D gene is possibly TRBD1 (6 bases). Germline V lookup: CDR1 MNHEY, CDR2 SMNVEV (reference sequence). The CDR3 spans 13 residues. Trimming left V 4 bases short and J 2 bases short, with 9 bases between.

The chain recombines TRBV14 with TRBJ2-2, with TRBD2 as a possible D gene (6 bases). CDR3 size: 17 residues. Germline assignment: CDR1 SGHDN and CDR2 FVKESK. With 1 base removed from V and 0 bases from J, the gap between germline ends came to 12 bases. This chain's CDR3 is CASSQVRETPNTGELFF. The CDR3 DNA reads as TGTGCCAGCAGCCAAGTCCGGGAGACTCCGAACACCGGGGAGCTGTTTTTT.

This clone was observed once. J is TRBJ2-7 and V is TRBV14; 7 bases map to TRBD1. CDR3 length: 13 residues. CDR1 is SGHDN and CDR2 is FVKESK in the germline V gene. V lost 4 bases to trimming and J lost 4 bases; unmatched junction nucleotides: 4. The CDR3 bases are TGTGCCAGCAGCCCCGGACAGGAATACGAGCAGTACTTC. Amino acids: CASSPGQEYEQYF. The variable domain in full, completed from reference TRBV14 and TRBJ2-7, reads EAGVTQFPSHSVIEKGQTVTLRCDPISGHDNLYWYRRVMGKEIKFLLHFVKESKQDESGMPNNRFLAERTGGTYSTLKVQPAELEDSGVYFCASSPGQEYEQYFGPGTRLTVT.

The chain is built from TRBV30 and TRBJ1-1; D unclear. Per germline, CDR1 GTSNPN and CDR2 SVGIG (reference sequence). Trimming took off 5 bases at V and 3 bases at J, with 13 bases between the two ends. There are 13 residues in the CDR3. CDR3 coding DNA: TGTGCCTGGGGGAGGGATAAGGACACTGAAGCTTTCTTT. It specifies CAWGRDKDTEAFF.

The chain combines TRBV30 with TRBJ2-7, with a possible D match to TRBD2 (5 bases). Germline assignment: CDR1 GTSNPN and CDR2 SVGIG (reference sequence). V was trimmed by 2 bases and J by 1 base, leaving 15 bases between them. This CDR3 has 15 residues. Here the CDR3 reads CAWSCTGNSSYEQYF. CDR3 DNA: TGTGCCTGGAGTTGTACGGGGAATAGTTCCTACGAGCAGTACTTC.

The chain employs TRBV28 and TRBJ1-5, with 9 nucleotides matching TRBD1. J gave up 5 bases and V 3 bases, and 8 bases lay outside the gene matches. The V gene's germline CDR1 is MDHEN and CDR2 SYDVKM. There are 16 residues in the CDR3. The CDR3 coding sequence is TGTGCCAGCAGTTTTGTAACAGGGGGCATCGATCAGCCCCAGCATTTT. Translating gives CASSFVTGGIDQPQHF.

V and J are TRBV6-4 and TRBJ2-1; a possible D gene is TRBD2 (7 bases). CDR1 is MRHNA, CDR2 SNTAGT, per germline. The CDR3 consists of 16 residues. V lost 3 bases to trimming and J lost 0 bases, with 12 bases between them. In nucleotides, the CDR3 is TGTGCCAGCAGTGAACTGGCGGGGGCCTCCTACAATGAGCAGTTCTTC. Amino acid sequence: CASSELAGASYNEQFF.

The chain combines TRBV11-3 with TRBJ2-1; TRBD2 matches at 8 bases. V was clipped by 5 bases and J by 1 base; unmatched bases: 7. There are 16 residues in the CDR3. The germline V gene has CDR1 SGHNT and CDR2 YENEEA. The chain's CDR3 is CASSPRSGNSYNEQFF. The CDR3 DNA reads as TGTGCCAGCAGCCCCCGTAGCGGGAATTCCTACAATGAGCAGTTCTTC.

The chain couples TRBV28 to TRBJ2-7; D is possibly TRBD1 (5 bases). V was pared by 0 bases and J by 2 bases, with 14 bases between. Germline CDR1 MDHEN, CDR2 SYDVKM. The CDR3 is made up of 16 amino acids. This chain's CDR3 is CASSLWGQGITYEQYF. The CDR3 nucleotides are TGTGCCAGCAGTTTATGGGGGCAGGGCATCACCTACGAGCAGTACTTC.

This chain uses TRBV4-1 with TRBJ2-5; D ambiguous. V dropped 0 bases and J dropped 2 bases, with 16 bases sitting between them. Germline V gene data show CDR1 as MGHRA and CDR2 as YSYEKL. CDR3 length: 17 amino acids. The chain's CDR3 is CASSQDWSFSLQETQYF. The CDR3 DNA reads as TGCGCCAGCAGCCAAGATTGGAGTTTTAGTCTTCAAGAGACCCAGTACTTC.

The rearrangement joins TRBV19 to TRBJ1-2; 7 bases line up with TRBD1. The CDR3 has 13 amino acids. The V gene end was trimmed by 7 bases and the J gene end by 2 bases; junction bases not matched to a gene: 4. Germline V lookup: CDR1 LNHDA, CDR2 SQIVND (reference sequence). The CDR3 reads CASTADRNYGYTF. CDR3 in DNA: TGTGCCAGTACTGCGGACAGGAACTATGGCTACACCTTC.

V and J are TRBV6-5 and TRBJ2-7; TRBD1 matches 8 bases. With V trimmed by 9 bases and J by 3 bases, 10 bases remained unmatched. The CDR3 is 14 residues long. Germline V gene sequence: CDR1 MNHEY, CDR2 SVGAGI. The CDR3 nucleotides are TGTGCCAGAACGACAGGGGAGAGGAACTACGAGCAGTACTTC. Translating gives CARTTGERNYEQYF.

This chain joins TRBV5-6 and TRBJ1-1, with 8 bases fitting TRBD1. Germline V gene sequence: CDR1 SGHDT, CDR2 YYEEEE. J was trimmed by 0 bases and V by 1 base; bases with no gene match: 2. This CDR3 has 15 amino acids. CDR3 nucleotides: TGTGCCAGCAGCTTGCGACAGGGGTTGAACACTGAAGCTTTCTTT. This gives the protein CASSLRQGLNTEAFF.

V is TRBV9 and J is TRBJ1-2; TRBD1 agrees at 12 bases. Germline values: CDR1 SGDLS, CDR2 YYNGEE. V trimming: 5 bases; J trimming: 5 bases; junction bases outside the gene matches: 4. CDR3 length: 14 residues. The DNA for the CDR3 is TGTGCCAGCAGGGGGGACAGGGGGCCGTATGGCTACACCTTC. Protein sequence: CASRGDRGPYGYTF.

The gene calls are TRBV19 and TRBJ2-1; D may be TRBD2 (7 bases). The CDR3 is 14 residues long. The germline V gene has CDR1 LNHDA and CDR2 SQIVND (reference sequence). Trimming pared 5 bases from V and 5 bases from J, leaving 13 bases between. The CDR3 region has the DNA TGTGCCAGTAGTCGGCGGGGGCAACACAATGAGCAGTTCTTC. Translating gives CASSRRGQHNEQFF.

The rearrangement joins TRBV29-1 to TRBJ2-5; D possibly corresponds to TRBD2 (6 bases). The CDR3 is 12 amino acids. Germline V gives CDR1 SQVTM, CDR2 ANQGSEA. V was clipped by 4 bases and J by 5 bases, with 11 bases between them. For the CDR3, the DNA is TGCAGCGTTGGGGAGGTGCGGGAGACCCAGTACTTC. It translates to CSVGEVRETQYF.

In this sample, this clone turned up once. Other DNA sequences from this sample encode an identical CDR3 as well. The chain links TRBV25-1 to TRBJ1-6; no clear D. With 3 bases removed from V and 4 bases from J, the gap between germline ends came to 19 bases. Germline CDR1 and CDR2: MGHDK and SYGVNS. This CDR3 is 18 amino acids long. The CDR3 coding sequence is TGTGCCAGCAGTGATCTCGGGAGGACCCAAGGATATAATTCACCCCTCCACTTT. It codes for CASSDLGRTQGYNSPLHF.

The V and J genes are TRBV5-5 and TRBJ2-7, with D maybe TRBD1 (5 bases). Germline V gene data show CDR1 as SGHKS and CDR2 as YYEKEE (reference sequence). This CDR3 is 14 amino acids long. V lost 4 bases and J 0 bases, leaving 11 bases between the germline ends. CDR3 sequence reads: CASSQDTNSYEQYF. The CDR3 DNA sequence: TGTGCCAGCAGCCAGGACACTAACTCCTACGAGCAGTACTTC.

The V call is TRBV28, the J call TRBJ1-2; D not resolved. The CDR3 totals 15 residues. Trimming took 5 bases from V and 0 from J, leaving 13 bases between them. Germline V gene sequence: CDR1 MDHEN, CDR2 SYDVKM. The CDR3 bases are TGTGCCAGCAGTCGAGGGAGCACACCTAACTATGGCTACACCTTC. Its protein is CASSRGSTPNYGYTF.

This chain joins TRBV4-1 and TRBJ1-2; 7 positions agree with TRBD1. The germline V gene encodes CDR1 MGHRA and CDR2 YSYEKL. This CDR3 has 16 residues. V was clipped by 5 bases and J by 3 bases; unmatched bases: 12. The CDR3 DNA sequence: TGCGCCAGCAGCTATTACCCTCACCAGGGGGACTATGGCTACACCTTC. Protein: CASSYYPHQGDYGYTF.

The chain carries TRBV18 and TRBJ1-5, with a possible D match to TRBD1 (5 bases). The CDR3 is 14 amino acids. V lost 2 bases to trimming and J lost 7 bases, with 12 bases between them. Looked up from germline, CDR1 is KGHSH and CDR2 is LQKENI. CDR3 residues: CASSPAQGYQPQHF. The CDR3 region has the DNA TGTGCCAGCTCACCAGCTCAGGGTTACCAGCCCCAGCATTTT.

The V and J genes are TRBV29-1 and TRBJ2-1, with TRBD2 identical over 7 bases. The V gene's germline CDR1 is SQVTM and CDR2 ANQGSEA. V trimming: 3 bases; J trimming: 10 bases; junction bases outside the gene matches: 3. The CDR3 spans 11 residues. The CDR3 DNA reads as TGCAGCGTTGATCTAGCGGTGGAGCAGTTCTTC. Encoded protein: CSVDLAVEQFF.